The 29 T cell receptor beta chains given below trace back to one sample, sequenced in a study of T cells in Graves' hyperthyroidism and ophthalmopathy. There were TCR beta CDR3 regions amplified from RNA transcripts. In the first-round RT-PCR of the TCR CDR3, the HTBI primer set was used. TCRdb reprocessed the multiplex PCR reads with MiXCR, giving one entry per CDR3 protein. The repertoire has a few hundred thousand distinct CDR3 sequences, 16% of them found once; the top ten carry around 3.3%. The sequenced sample was blood. The receptor set was obtained from a woman aged 40 to 50 with Graves' ophthalmopathy.

In this sample, this clonotype turned up a few times. V and J are TRBV15 and TRBJ1-2; tentatively, D is TRBD1 (6 bases). The CDR3 totals 17 residues. Germline values: CDR1 LNHNV, CDR2 YYDKDF (reference sequence). V lost 0 bases and J lost 7, with 21 bases in between. CDR3 region: CATSRDISGGVSGGYTF. For the CDR3, the DNA is TGTGCCACCAGCAGAGATATATCGGGGGGCGTCTCGGGTGGCTACACCTTC.

For this clonotype: Being one base from a much bigger clone, this may be a read error. V gene TRBV28 combines with J gene TRBJ2-4; weak D call: TRBD1 (7 bases). V lost 2 bases, J lost 0 bases, and 11 bases lay in between. The germline V gene has CDR1 MDHEN and CDR2 SYDVKM. CDR3 length equals 16 residues. CDR3 coding DNA: TGTGCCAGCAGTTTAGGGGGGACAGAAGCCAAAAACATTCAGTACTTC. Amino acids: CASSLGGTEAKNIQYF.

In this sample, this clonotype turned up many times. V usage is TRBV3-1 and J usage is TRBJ2-2; 8 bases fit TRBD2. Trimming cost V 7 bases and J 6 bases; bases outside gene matches: 4. CDR3 length: 13 residues. The germline CDR1 and CDR2 sequences are LGHDT and YNNKEL (reference sequence). CDR3 sequence: CASTKAGAGELFF. CDR3 sequence (DNA): TGTGCCAGCACAAAAGCGGGAGCCGGGGAGCTGTTTTTT. The full variable domain, with the rest looked up from reference TRBV3-1 and TRBJ2-2, is DTAVSQTPKYLVTQMGNDKSIKCEQNLGHDTMYWYKQDSKKFLKIMFSYNNKELIINETVPNRFSPKSPDKAHLNLHINSLELGDSAVYFCASTKAGAGELFFGEGSRLTVL.

About this clonotype: A much larger clone sits a single nucleotide away, making a read error possible. In DNA form, the CDR3 reads TGCGCCAGCAGCTTGTGTTTCCGGGATAAAGCGTATCGGCCCCAGCATTTT. Translated: CASSLCFRDKAYRPQHF. The chain joins TRBV5-1 to TRBJ1-5, with D unclear. There are 17 residues in the CDR3. The V gene lost 1 base and the J gene lost 9 bases, with 23 bases spanning the gap. Germline lookup yields CDR1 SGHRS and CDR2 YFSETQ.

This clonotype was picked up many times. The V gene is TRBV2, the J gene TRBJ2-1; 7 nucleotides match TRBD1. This CDR3 region has 15 residues. Germline values: CDR1 SNHLY, CDR2 FYNNEI. V shed 4 bases and J 8 bases; nucleotides not matched to a gene: 11. The CDR3 bases are TGTGCCAGCAGTGGGGTCCGGGACAGTACGTATGAGCAGTTCTTC. As protein: CASSGVRDSTYEQFF.

In the case of this clonotype: This may be a read error: a much more frequent sequence differs by one nucleotide. V and J are TRBV2 and TRBJ2-1; D gene ambiguous. The CDR3 extends over 14 amino acids. CDR1 is SNHLY and CDR2 is FYNNEI in the germline V gene. V dropped 6 bases and J dropped 5 bases, with 14 bases sitting between them. The CDR3 DNA follows: TGTGCCAGCAGAACGGGCCATAGTAACAATGAGCAGTTCTTC. Amino acid sequence: CASRTGHSNNEQFF.

This clonotype was observed many times. The V gene is TRBV28, the J gene TRBJ2-7; TRBD1 aligns across 12 bases. The CDR3 is 16 amino acids. J was trimmed by 2 bases and V by 5 bases; bases with no gene match: 7. Germline loops: CDR1 MDHEN, CDR2 SYDVKM. The CDR3 loop is CASSRGTGGGTYEQYF. The CDR3 DNA reads TGTGCCAGCAGTCGGGGGACAGGGGGCGGAACCTACGAGCAGTACTTC.

Ten or more counts support this clonotype. The DNA for the CDR3 is TGTGCCAGCAGTTTAGACAGGGGAGGATACGATGAGCAGTTCTTC. This encodes CASSLDRGGYDEQFF. The V and J genes are TRBV28 and TRBJ2-1; 8 bases agree with TRBD1. The CDR3 is made up of 15 amino acids. CDR1 is MDHEN, CDR2 SYDVKM, per germline. The ends lost 2 bases at V and 8 bases at J; junction bases unmatched: 8.

The rearrangement uses TRBV15 and TRBJ2-1; 10 nucleotides align to TRBD2. J was trimmed by 6 bases and V by 6 bases; bases with no gene match: 5. CDR1 and CDR2 (germline): LNHNV, YYDKDF (reference sequence). There are 14 residues in the CDR3. In DNA, the CDR3 is TGTGCCACCAGTATAGCGGGAGGTCCCAATGAGCAGTTCTTC. The encoded protein is CATSIAGGPNEQFF.

The chain combines TRBV20-1 with TRBJ1-3; tentative D call: TRBD1 (6 bases). This CDR3 is built from 14 residues. CDR1 DFQATT and CDR2 SNEGSKA come from the germline V gene (reference sequence). Trimming cost V 4 bases and J 3 bases, with 13 bases left between them. The DNA for the CDR3 is TGCAGTGCTAAGGCAGGGGCCGGTGGAAACACCATATATTTT. As protein: CSAKAGAGGNTIYF.

The table lists this clonotype with a few counts. The rearrangement uses TRBV12-3 or TRBV12-4 and TRBJ2-3, with 10 nucleotides matching TRBD2. This CDR3 spans 15 amino acids. V trimming: 5 bases; J trimming: 6 bases; junction bases outside the gene matches: 8. DNA of the CDR3: TGTGCCAGCAGTCAGACACTAGCGGGGTGGGATACGCAGTATTTT. Its protein product is CASSQTLAGWDTQYF.

This clonotype came up a few times. The rearrangement uses TRBV9 and TRBJ1-1; D uncertain. This CDR3 has 13 residues. CDR1 and CDR2 (germline): SGDLS, YYNGEE. Trimming shortened V by 0 bases and J by 3 bases, and 6 bases separated the two germline ends. As DNA, the CDR3 is TGTGCCAGCAGCGTAGGTCAGCACACTGAAGCTTTCTTT. Translated: CASSVGQHTEAFF. The variable domain in full, completed from reference TRBV9 and TRBJ1-1, reads DSGVTQTPKHLITATGQRVTLRCSPRSGDLSVYWYQQSLDQGLQFLIQYYNGEERAKGNILERFSAQQFPDLHSELNLSSLELGDSALYFCASSVGQHTEAFFGQGTRLTVV.

There are many counts of this clonotype. The chain has TRBV14 and TRBJ1-1; a possible D gene is TRBD1 (5 bases). The CDR3 sequence is 12 residues long. Trimming left V 3 bases short and J 8 bases short, with 10 bases between. The V gene's germline CDR1 is SGHDN and CDR2 FVKESK. The CDR3 loop is CASSQTVTEAFF. CDR3 nucleotides: TGTGCCAGCAGCCAGACAGTTACGGAAGCTTTCTTT.

The chain couples TRBV6-1 to TRBJ1-5, with a weak D call TRBD1 (6 bases). Deletions cut 2 bases from V and 6 bases from J, with 11 bases between. This CDR3 comprises 14 residues. Looked up from germline, CDR1 is MNHNS and CDR2 is SASEGT. The CDR3 DNA reads as TGTGCCAGCAGTGAAATAGCGGGGGCTCAGCCCCAGCATTTT. It translates to CASSEIAGAQPQHF.

This clonotype came up many times. The genes are TRBV6-2 or TRBV6-3 and TRBJ2-6; D not resolved. The CDR3 has 15 residues. V was clipped by 6 bases and J by 0 bases, with 9 bases between them. CDR1 and CDR2 (germline): MNHEY, SVGEGT. The DNA for the CDR3 is TGTGCCAGCAGCGACACCGACTCTGGGGCCAACGTCCTGACTTTC. It specifies CASSDTDSGANVLTF.

Many counts were recorded for this clonotype. The chain couples TRBV20-1 to TRBJ2-7, with 7 bases fitting TRBD2. CDR1 and CDR2 from the germline V gene are DFQATT and SNEGSKA (reference sequence). This CDR3 comprises 13 residues. The CDR3 protein is CSTLASDSYEQYF. Written as DNA, the CDR3 is TGCAGCACACTAGCGTCGGATTCCTACGAGCAGTACTTC.

This clonotype occurred a few times. The chain links TRBV18 to TRBJ2-2; D uncertain. The CDR3 loop spans 12 amino acids. The germline V gene encodes CDR1 KGHSH and CDR2 LQKENI. Deletions cut 5 bases from V and 6 bases from J, with 7 bases between. The CDR3 is CASSSLPGELFF. CDR3 DNA: TGTGCCAGCTCATCCCTGCCCGGGGAGCTGTTTTTT.

This clonotype came up many times. The rearrangement joins TRBV2 to TRBJ2-1; D is unclear. Germline V gene sequence: CDR1 SNHLY, CDR2 FYNNEI. This CDR3 contains 16 residues. V was cut by 3 bases and J by 7 bases, with 19 bases left in between. CDR3 protein: CASSDRVHSKVNEQFF. The CDR3 region has the DNA TGTGCCAGCAGTGATAGGGTTCATTCTAAGGTTAATGAGCAGTTCTTC.

In this sample, this clonotype turned up many times. The CDR3 DNA is TGTGCCAGCAGCTTAGCGGGAGCGTATTACAATGAGCAGTTCTTC. Its protein is CASSLAGAYYNEQFF. V is TRBV7-9 and J is TRBJ2-1; tentatively, D is TRBD2 (5 bases). The CDR3 covers 15 residues. V lost 0 bases and J 4 bases, leaving 10 bases between the germline ends. CDR1 and CDR2 (germline): SEHNR, FQNEAQ (reference sequence).

V and J are TRBV2 and TRBJ2-5, with 13 bases identical to TRBD2. CDR1 and CDR2 (germline): SNHLY, FYNNEI. This CDR3 has 15 residues. V lost 6 bases, J lost 1 base, and 2 bases stayed unmatched. This CDR3 reads CASRRTSGSQETQYF. The DNA of the CDR3 is TGTGCCAGCAGGCGGACTAGCGGGAGCCAAGAGACCCAGTACTTC.

The rearrangement uses TRBV18 and TRBJ2-1; TRBD1 matches 9 bases. This CDR3 region has 17 residues. CDR1 KGHSH and CDR2 LQKENI come from the germline V gene. V shed 3 bases and J 5 bases; nucleotides not matched to a gene: 11. The CDR3 DNA follows: TGTGCCAGCTCACCCTTTTCCGGGACAGGGCAAAACAATGAGCAGTTCTTC. It codes for CASSPFSGTGQNNEQFF.

This clonotype was counted many times. This rearrangement joins TRBV5-1 to TRBJ2-7; D possibly uses TRBD1 or TRBD2 (6 bases each). The CDR3 is 16 amino acids. V was shortened by 3 bases and J by 5 bases, with 21 bases between the two germline ends. CDR1 is SGHRS and CDR2 is YFSETQ in the germline V gene. CDR3 residues: CASSSRGWRENDEQYF. The CDR3 bases are TGCGCCAGCAGCTCCAGGGGTTGGCGGGAAAACGACGAGCAGTACTTC.

The chain is built from TRBV20-1 and TRBJ2-1; D is possibly TRBD2 (6 bases). CDR1 DFQATT and CDR2 SNEGSKA come from the germline V gene (reference sequence). Trimming shortened V by 4 bases and J by 8 bases, and 18 bases separated the two germline ends. The CDR3 contains 14 residues. The CDR3 coding sequence is TGCAGTGCTACCCCCACCTCTAGCGAGTATGAGCAGTTCTTC. It specifies CSATPTSSEYEQFF.

This clonotype has at least ten counts. The chain combines TRBV27 with TRBJ1-2, with D possibly being TRBD1 (5 bases). Trimming stripped 5 bases from V and 4 bases from J, with 14 bases between. Germline-derived CDR1 and CDR2 are MNHEY and SMNVEV (reference sequence). The CDR3 covers 14 residues. The CDR3 is CASSPSGGGYGYTF. Written as DNA, the CDR3 is TGTGCCAGCAGTCCTTCGGGGGGGGGCTATGGCTACACCTTC.

Only one count was recorded for this clonotype. The rearrangement links TRBV29-1 to TRBJ2-7; the match to TRBD1 covers 8 bases. J was trimmed by 5 bases and V by 5 bases; bases with no gene match: 11. Germline CDR1 and CDR2: SQVTM and ANQGSEA. CDR3 length: 14 residues. The CDR3 sequence: CSVFGTGGNNEQYF. DNA for the CDR3: TGCAGCGTTTTCGGAACAGGGGGGAACAACGAGCAGTACTTC.

The table lists this clonotype with many counts. The chain recombines TRBV5-6 with TRBJ2-1; D may be TRBD2 (6 bases). V was shortened by 3 bases and J by 4 bases, with 14 bases between the two germline ends. The CDR3 totals 15 residues. In germline, CDR1 is SGHDT, CDR2 YYEEEE. CDR3 residues: CASSSWTTIYNEQFF. DNA for the CDR3: TGTGCCAGCAGCTCCTGGACTACTATTTACAATGAGCAGTTCTTC.

Notes on this clonotype: This clone may be a read error of a much larger clone one base away. The rearrangement uses TRBV6-1 and TRBJ2-2, with 7 bases that match TRBD2. Germline V gene sequence: CDR1 MNHNS, CDR2 SASEGT. This CDR3 contains 17 residues. CDR3 sequence reads: CASSEIAGELGSGGLFF. The CDR3 DNA reads as TGTGCCAGCAGTGAAATTGCGGGAGAACTAGGCTCCGGGGGGCTGTTTTTT.

CDR3 sequence: CASSGGGFSGYTF. The CDR3 region has the DNA TGTGCCAGCAGCGGGGGGGGATTTTCTGGCTACACCTTC. The chain uses TRBV6-1 and TRBJ1-2; a weak D match, TRBD1 (5 bases). Germline V gene data show CDR1 as MNHNS and CDR2 as SASEGT. The CDR3 is 13 residues long. V shed 6 bases and J shed 7 bases, with 15 bases lying between them.

This chain joins TRBV12-3 or TRBV12-4 and TRBJ1-6; 7 bases align to TRBD1. This CDR3 comprises 15 residues. The junction had 10 bases not matched to a gene; V was cut back by 5 bases and J by 9 bases. CDR3 region: CASSAQGSRVSPLHF. As DNA, the CDR3 is TGTGCCAGCAGTGCACAGGGGTCGCGTGTTTCACCCCTCCACTTT.